Sequencing of this T cell receptor beta chain was carried out in a study of T-cell reconstitution after alpha-beta-depleted transplantation in children. Researchers prepared the TCRbeta library using unique molecular identifiers, the study reports. Each CDR3 protein is one row after TCRdb ran MiXCR on the PCR reads. The sample contains hundreds of thousands of distinct CDR3 sequences, roughly 13% of which appear only once. General study findings and limits: Some patients' high day-60 TCRbeta diversity was attributed to recipient cells surviving conditioning.

This CDR3 is built from 17 residues. The V end lost 1 base, the J end lost 1 base, and 16 bases lay between the germline ends. The germline CDR1 and CDR2 sequences are LNHNV and YYDKDF (reference sequence). This clonotype was detected a few times. Its target is unknown. The sequence came from a male patient aged 5 to 17 who had a stem cell transplant for acute myeloid leukemia, so the T cells may come from the graft donor. Sequencing used PBMCs, mostly from graft donor cells, obtained 360 days after TCRalphabeta/CD19-depleted stem cell transplant. The rearrangement joins TRBV15 to TRBJ2-5; possibly TRBD1 or TRBD2 for D (5 bases each). The CDR3 loop reads CATSRGKGPRGQETQYF. The DNA for the CDR3 is TGTGCCACCAGCAGAGGGAAGGGACCCCGAGGCCAAGAGACCCAGTACTTC.